Below, 10 T cell receptor beta chains from the same sample are listed, as sequenced in a study of graft-versus-host responses after intestinal transplantation. This table comes from immunoSEQ multiplex PCR, and its TCRdb copy is limited to in-frame clones, with some not included. The sample has about 97,000 clones; around 90% are singletons. This sample comprised PBMCs, obtained about 460 days after intestinal transplant. These receptors were collected from a human patient who received an intestinal transplant, so some T cells may come from the graft donor.

This rearrangement joins TRBV29-1 to TRBJ2-5; the match to TRBD1 covers 8 bases. Germline loops: CDR1 SQVTM, CDR2 ANQGSEA. The CDR3 covers 13 residues. The J segment lost 1 base and the V segment lost 5 bases, leaving 3 bases of the junction unmatched. The CDR3 loop is CSVRTGTQETQYF. DNA for the CDR3: TGCAGCGTTCGGACAGGGACCCAAGAGACCCAGTACTTC.

V gene TRBV27 combines with J gene TRBJ2-3; D is unclear. V was shortened by 4 bases and J by 4 bases, with 9 bases between the two germline ends. Germline V gives CDR1 MNHEY, CDR2 SMNVEV (reference sequence). The CDR3 sequence is 13 residues long. The CDR3 region has the DNA TGTGCCAGCAGTTGGGGTCCGTCAGATACGCAGTATTTT. Translated, it gives CASSWGPSDTQYF.

The V and J genes are TRBV7-3 and TRBJ2-1; D is uncertain. Germline assignment: CDR1 SGHTA and CDR2 FQGTGA. V lost 4 bases and J 7 bases, leaving 5 bases between the germline ends. This CDR3 is 11 amino acids long. CDR3 sequence reads: CASSSANEQFF. For the CDR3, the DNA is TGTGCCAGCAGCTCTGCGAATGAGCAGTTCTTC.

This sequence joins TRBV10-1 and TRBJ2-3; 7 positions match TRBD2. V lost 6 bases, J lost 5 bases, and 11 bases stayed unmatched. Germline CDR1 reads WNHNN; CDR2 reads SYGVQD (reference sequence). The CDR3 totals 15 residues. Written as DNA, the CDR3 is TGCGCCAGCAGCCGCCGGGACTACCGGGGAGATACGCAGTATTTT. Its translation: CASSRRDYRGDTQYF.

CDR3 loop: CATRADTDTQYF. The CDR3 nucleotides read TGTGCCACCAGGGCCGACACAGATACGCAGTATTTT. This chain links TRBV28 with TRBJ2-3; possible D gene TRBD1, 5 bases. Per germline, CDR1 MDHEN and CDR2 SYDVKM. V was trimmed by 10 bases and J by 2 bases, leaving 10 bases between them. This CDR3 has 12 residues.

CDR3 region: CASSPRGGTEAFF. CDR3 nucleotide sequence: TGTGCCAGTAGTCCCCGGGGGGGGACTGAAGCTTTCTTT. The V call is TRBV19, the J call TRBJ1-1; a possible D gene is TRBD1 (5 bases). Trimming stripped 5 bases from V and 5 bases from J, with 12 bases between. The CDR3 runs 13 residues. Per germline, CDR1 LNHDA and CDR2 SQIVND (reference sequence). Combining the CDR3 with reference TRBV19 and TRBJ1-1 gives the whole variable domain DGGITQSPKYLFRKEGQNVTLSCEQNLNHDAMYWYRQDPGQGLRLIYYSQIVNDFQKGDIAEGYSVSREKKESFPLTVTSAQKNPTAFYLCASSPRGGTEAFFGQGTRLTVV.

The J gene is TRBJ2-4, the V gene TRBV27; TRBD1 or TRBD2 may be the D gene (6 bases each). Germline CDR1 reads MNHEY; CDR2 reads SMNVEV (reference sequence). V shed 3 bases and J shed 4 bases, with 10 bases lying between them. The CDR3 runs to 14 residues. CDR3 sequence: CASSFGGVKNIQYF. The CDR3 region has the DNA TGTGCCAGCAGTTTCGGGGGCGTAAAAAACATTCAGTACTTC.

This chain links TRBV5-6 with TRBJ2-5; the D gene is possibly TRBD2 (6 bases). TRBJ2-7 explains the end of the DNA better; the J call may be wrong. The CDR3 sequence is 16 residues long. Germline values: CDR1 SGHDT, CDR2 YYEEEE. This CDR3 reads CASSPKHPGVSYEQYF. For the CDR3, the DNA is TGTGCCAGCAGCCCGAAACATCCGGGGGTCTCCTACGAGCAGTACTTC.

The rearrangement links TRBV7-2 to TRBJ2-7; no reliable D call. V lost 2 bases and J lost 2, with 13 bases in between. The CDR3 runs to 15 residues. The V gene's germline CDR1 is SGHTA and CDR2 FQGNSA. The CDR3 sequence: CASSLLAQVTYEQYF. Written as DNA, the CDR3 is TGTGCCAGCAGCTTATTAGCCCAGGTCACCTACGAGCAGTACTTC.

The rearrangement uses TRBV10-2 and TRBJ2-4; D uncertain. Germline CDR1 is WSHSY and CDR2 is SAAADI. The CDR3 has 13 residues. V lost 10 bases and J lost 1, with 11 bases in between. This chain's CDR3 is CATCGGAKNIQYF. The CDR3, as DNA: TGCGCCACCTGCGGTGGTGCCAAAAACATTCAGTACTTC.